This entry describes one TCR beta chain. This clonotype was observed a few times. It has no known antigen specificity. It has no much larger one-base neighbor in the sample; base qualities were not kept. Instrument used: Illumina NovaSeq 6000. Using 5'RACE with constant-segment primers, TCRalpha and TCRbeta cDNA libraries were constructed, with sample barcodes and unique molecular identifiers added in the process. Trizol reagent was used to extract RNA from every sample. The libraries were amplified in two PCR steps, and the second step added a second sample barcode and Illumina TruSeq adapters. Sequencing of libraries was performed on an Illumina NovaSeq with 2 x 150 bp paired-end reads. Under the source paper's analysis protocol: The reads were demultiplexed and collapsed into UMI-guided consensus sequences using migec v1.2.7. Using mixcr v2.1.11, UMI consensuses were aligned to TRA and TRB V and J templates and then assembled into clonotypes. Clonotypes were classified as expanded or contracted when called significant by both edgeR and NoisET, with noise models trained on biological replicates. For edgeR calls, a false discovery rate-adjusted p below 0.01 and a log2 fold-change threshold of 1 were applied. As an exploratory analysis of dynamics, PCA with hierarchical clustering was applied to max-normalized trajectories of the 1000 most abundant clonotypes. Each responding clone was given a CD4 or CD8 phenotype based on the CD4+ and CD8+ repertoires, which had been sequenced separately. The public reads were run again by TCRdb, first through fastp at Q25 and then through MiXCR, and only productive beta chains were kept. Records with the same CDR3 protein are collapsed into one entry carrying the most frequent genes and DNA. Clone size and V and J calls follow TCRdb, not the original study. Within this sample are approximately 270,000 distinct CDR3 sequences, with about 16% of them counted one time only. The ten largest make up approximately 25% of the sample.

The CDR3 has 14 amino acids, counting the end cysteine and phenylalanine. Kept here is only the CDR3 DNA, which spans 42 bases and is read in frame from base 1. Taken from the germline V gene (reference sequence), the CDR1 and CDR2 loops are SEHNR and FQNEAQ. V is pared back by 4 bases and J by 4 bases, with 13 bases lying between the germline termini. This entry comes from a study of T-cell memory formation after mild COVID-19 (dated by TCRdb to the early 2020s). Regarding the study in general: TCR sequence clusters from the two donors were found to be largely donor specific. T-cell clones expanding and contracting after mild COVID-19 in a couple of donors were tracked by longitudinal TCRalpha and TCRbeta repertoire sequencing. The cohort comprised two young, previously healthy adult volunteers, one female and one male.

The paper as a whole reports these results and caveats: Balanced CD4/CD8 phenotypes were observed for clones contracting from day 15 to 85, whereas a bias towards CD4+ was observed for a second wave of clones expanding from day 15 to 37. Only two mild cases were covered in the study, and larger cohorts including severe cases with pre-infection samples were considered necessary. SARS-CoV-2 specificity was not confirmed for the second-wave clones peaking on day 37. Contracting CD4+ clones were found mainly in CM and EM memory subsets, while CD8+ clones were enriched in EMRA. The detection of some responding clones in pre-infection memory suggests that pre-existing cross-reactive memory T cells joined the SARS-CoV-2 response.

Ficoll-Paque density gradient centrifugation was used to isolate PBMCs. The sequence was collected from a man aged 18 to 35 who had mild COVID-19 (a few samples of this study predate the infection). The sample titles of this study are shuffled in the database, so cell type and time point are left out; the donor was told from shared clones. Sequenced material: PBMCs or a T cell subset sorted from them (not recorded which). The chain uses TRBV7-9 and TRBJ1-2; matching of 6 bases hints at TRBD1 as the D gene. This receptor carries the CDR3 CASSSSGGFYGYTF. In nucleotide form, the sequence is TGTGCCAGCAGCTCCTCGGGGGGCTTCTATGGCTACACCTTC. With the portions outside the CDR3 filled from the reference TRBV7-9 and TRBJ1-2 genes, the complete variable region becomes DTGVSQNPRHKITKRGQNVTFRCDPISEHNRLYWYRQTLGQGPEFLTYFQNEAQLEKSRLLSDRFSAERPKGSFSTLEIQRTEQGDSAMYLCASSSSGGFYGYTFGSGTRLTVV.